The T cell receptor beta chain described here comes from a study of tumor-infiltrating lymphocytes in primary liver carcinoma. This clonotype was detected ten times or more. What it recognizes is unknown. Broader study findings: Tumor tissue displayed a significantly greater top-250-clone fraction than blood (p = 0.039).

Germline-derived CDR1 and CDR2 are MNHNY and SVGAGI (reference sequence). The junction had 6 bases not matched to a gene; V was cut back by 2 bases and J by 4 bases. This CDR3 is built from 16 residues. Extraction also yielded germline DNA, while blood RNA was obtained from unsorted whole blood. Patients were treatment-naive with chronic HBV infection. Before the surgical procedure, approximately 4 milliliters of peripheral blood were collected. Reverse transcription of roughly 0.5 ug total RNA with a constant-region primer produced TCR beta cDNA. Investigators got TCR beta libraries out of three nested multiplex PCR rounds, done with slightly modified ARM-PCR. The first two PCR rounds used TRBV1-TRBV30 forward primers with a C-beta reverse primer, about 10 cycles each. MiXCR was run by TCRdb on the multiplex PCR reads, yielding one entry per CDR3 protein. Here the sample spans about 200,000 distinct CDR3 sequences, around 60% being singletons.

Sequenced: peripheral blood. The TCR was taken from a woman aged 55-70 years with primary liver carcinoma and hepatitis B virus infection. V usage is TRBV6-6 and J usage is TRBJ2-2; TRBD2 matches at 8 bases. CDR3 region: CASSYPAGESTGELFF. The DNA for the CDR3 is TGTGCCAGCAGTTACCCAGCGGGAGAGAGCACCGGGGAGCTGTTTTTT.